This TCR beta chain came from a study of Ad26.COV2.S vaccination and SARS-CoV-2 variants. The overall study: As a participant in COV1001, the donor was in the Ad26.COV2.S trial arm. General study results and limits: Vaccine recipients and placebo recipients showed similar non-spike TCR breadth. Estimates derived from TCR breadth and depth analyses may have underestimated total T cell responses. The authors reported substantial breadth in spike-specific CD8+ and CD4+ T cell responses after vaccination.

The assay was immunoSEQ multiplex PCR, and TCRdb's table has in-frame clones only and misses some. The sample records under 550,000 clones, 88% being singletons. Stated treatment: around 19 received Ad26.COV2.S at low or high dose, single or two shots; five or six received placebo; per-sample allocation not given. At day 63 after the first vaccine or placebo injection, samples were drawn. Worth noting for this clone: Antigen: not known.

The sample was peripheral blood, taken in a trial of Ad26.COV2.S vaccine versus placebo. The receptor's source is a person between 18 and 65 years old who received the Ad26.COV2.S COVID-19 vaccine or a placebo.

CDR3 nucleotide sequence: TGTGCCAGCAGCTTGCAGAGGGCCTGGAACACTGAAGCTTTCTTT. As protein: CASSLQRAWNTEAFF. The chain couples TRBV5-6 to TRBJ1-1; D gene unclear. V lost 1 base to trimming and J lost 1 base, with 11 bases between them. The CDR3 has 15 residues. Germline V lookup: CDR1 SGHDT, CDR2 YYEEEE.